This record looks at one TCR beta chain sequence and its context. This clonotype was seen ten or more times. Its antigen has not been determined. The input lacks base qualities; no much larger clone sits a single base away. The CDR3 starts with the cysteine, ends with the phenylalanine, and has 14 residues. The kept DNA is CDR3 alone, 42 bases in frame from the first base. This sample was sequenced with an Illumina HiSeq 2500. TCR beta libraries were prepared by quantitative 5'-RACE with molecular barcodes. The authors' pipeline ran thus. Disease-linked TCR variants were identified with a new computational method built on a probabilistic model of VDJ rearrangement. TCRdb redid the processing of the public reads, applying fastp at Q25 and MiXCR, and retained in-frame beta chains. Each CDR3 protein appears once, grouped with its most common genes and DNA. The V and J calls and clone size are TCRdb's, not the authors'. For this sample there are approximately 100,000 distinct CDR3 sequences; roughly 8% appear just once. The top ten clonotypes cover 8.5% to 10% of the sample.

This sample stems from a study of CD8 T cells in ankylosing spondylitis (TCRdb year 2017). Study-level background: The study profiled T cell receptor beta repertoires in healthy donors and ankylosing spondylitis patients to find disease-linked TCR variants. The full study cohort was made up of over 20 ankylosing spondylitis patients and about a hundred healthy donors. Samples of peripheral blood were taken, and for ankylosing spondylitis patients, synovial fluid was collected as well. Paper-wide results and their limitations: Some motif variants had previously been reported in the synovial fluid and blood of reactive arthritis patients, which suggests shared mechanisms of disease initiation. Blood from ankylosing spondylitis patients appeared to be characterized by a TCR beta motif composed of under ten highly homologous amino acid variants. A CD8+ phenotype was shown by the disease-linked clones, which were found at relatively low frequencies in peripheral blood. Significant enrichment of the disease-linked clones was reported in matched synovial fluid samples from ankylosing spondylitis patients.

The sequence derives from a male donor with ankylosing spondylitis or in good health (not recorded which). Recombination linked TRBV21-1 to TRBJ1-3. TRBV21-1 is recorded as a pseudogene. The sequenced material came from blood, either unsorted or a sorted T cell fraction (not recorded which). The encoded CDR3 is CASSKGQAGNTIYF. The DNA sequence is TGTGCCAGCAGCAAAGGGCAGGCTGGAAACACCATATATTTT.